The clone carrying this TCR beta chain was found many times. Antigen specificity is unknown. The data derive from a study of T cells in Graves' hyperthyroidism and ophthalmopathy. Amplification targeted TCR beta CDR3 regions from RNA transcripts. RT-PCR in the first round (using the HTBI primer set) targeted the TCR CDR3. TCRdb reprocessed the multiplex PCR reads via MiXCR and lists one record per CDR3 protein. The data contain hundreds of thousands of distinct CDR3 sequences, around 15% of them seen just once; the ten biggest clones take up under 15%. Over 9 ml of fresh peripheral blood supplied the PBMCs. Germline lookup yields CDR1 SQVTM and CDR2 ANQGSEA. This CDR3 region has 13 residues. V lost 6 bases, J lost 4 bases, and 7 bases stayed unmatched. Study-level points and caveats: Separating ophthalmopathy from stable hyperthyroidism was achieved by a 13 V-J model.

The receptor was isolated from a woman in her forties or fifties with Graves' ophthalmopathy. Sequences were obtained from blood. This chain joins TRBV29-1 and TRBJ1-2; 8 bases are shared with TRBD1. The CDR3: CSVPGQGFYGYTF. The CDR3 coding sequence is TGCAGCGTCCCTGGACAGGGCTTCTATGGCTACACCTTC. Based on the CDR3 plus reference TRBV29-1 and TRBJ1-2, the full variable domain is SAVISQKPSRDICQRGTSLTIQCQVDSQVTMMFWYRQQPGQSLTLIATANQGSEATYESGFVIDKFPISRPNLTFSTLTVSNMSPEDSSIYLCSVPGQGFYGYTFGSGTRLTVV.